This T cell receptor (beta chain) was captured in a study of cytomegalovirus exposure and HLA in healthy donors (dated by TCRdb to about 2017). In terms of the full investigation: According to an earlier analysis of a few hundred of the donors, about 170 million T cells yielded roughly 110 million unique TCR beta sequences and about 300 Gb of sequence data. Typing coverage differed by locus: A, B, C, DRB1 and DQB1 were typed in roughly 629-640 donors, DQA1 in roughly 510, DPA1 in around 600, and DPB1 in about 450. Four to six DR-DQ haplotypes were handled as single units for association and clustering because linkage in the cohort was strong. The study combined high-throughput TCR immunosequencing, statistical association of individual TCRs with disease status, and machine learning to predict cytomegalovirus infection status. Roughly 310 gigabases of sequencing data and 70 million to 100 million unique TCR sequences were included in an early release covering about 700 HLA-typed donors. Donor age, sex, ethnicity and CMV serostatus were collected together with the repertoire data. Among about 390 genotyped donors of the cohort, an average of 235,054 unique TCR beta nucleotide sequences were sequenced per donor, roughly 18% of them non-productive. The study aimed to test whether signatures of past pathogen exposure could be identified by cataloging public T cell receptors. All discovery cohort repertoires had been generated using a single sequencing platform. The T cell repertoires of several hundred subjects were profiled by immunosequencing and related to cytomegalovirus serostatus. In addition to the first cohort of approximately 670 subjects, a separate validation cohort of approximately 110 different subjects was used. The later analysis used no new phenotypic data to find candidate immune exposures, relying instead on TCR beta sequences and their occurrence across donors. A later analysis re-examined previously published TCR beta repertoires from several hundred donors and added high-resolution HLA genotyping to investigate patterns of TCR occurrence. Of the 300 to 500 genotyped donors, 80% to 90% were placed in the genetic ancestry cluster associated with self-reported Caucasian donors. In an earlier analysis of 587 of the donors, high-throughput TCR beta sequencing was used to judge whether each TCR beta V gene segment behaved as functional or pseudogenic. In a later genetic analysis, genome-wide SNP genotypes for about 55% of the roughly 700 donors were used, and that subset was treated as a discovery cohort. HLA typing covered class I and class II loci at four-digit resolution. Paper-wide results and their limitations: A further reported finding was that TCR beta sequences accurately predicted the HLA-A and HLA-B alleles for most subjects in the first cohort. A cluster of highly shared sequence variants was judged likely to represent a technical artifact of the sequencing pipeline. The classifier was reported to diagnose cytomegalovirus status with high specificity and sensitivity in both the original and validation cohorts. Some 16 rarely observed V segments, including chromosome 9 orphons, were excluded from the earlier analysis of approximately 600 of the donors because counts were too low. Linkage disequilibrium might explain the correlated functional status among segregating V segments, but an unknown experimental factor could not be excluded. In a later analysis, some 18,000 TCR beta sequences were associated with specific HLA alleles at a false discovery rate of 0.05. Roughly uniform sequencing depth across donors was assumed in presence/absence analyses, although this assumption may not hold. Assigning TCR associations to individual alleles was difficult when HLA alleles, especially DR and DQ, strongly co-occurred. V-gene and J-gene trimming of TCR beta chains was associated with a missense DCLRE1C variant in a later genetic analysis, and the association was replicated in an independent cohort. According to a later genetic analysis, donors in an Asian-associated ancestry cluster had fewer N-insertions in productive TCRs than the approximately 610-donor mean. Most TCR sequences were observed very rarely across donors, whereas some public TCRs were present in many individuals. In vitro tests confirmed that a few of the cytomegalovirus-associated TCR beta chains recognize cytomegalovirus antigens. The study listed 150 to 200 TCR beta chains as associated with cytomegalovirus. Several of the top co-occurrence clusters appeared to be linked to parvovirus B19, influenza, CMV and Epstein-Barr virus, according to a later analysis. It was suggested by the authors that the approach could potentially be generalized to other disease states and immunological phenotypes. For the cohort, immune exposure information was limited to CMV serostatus. A later analysis found that most CMV-associated TCR beta chains appeared HLA-restricted, with HLA associations seemingly driven largely by CMV exposure. Because HLA typing was unavailable for some donors at each locus, only the typed subset was used in association tests. A later analysis found that HLA-associated TCR beta chains were more clonally expanded and had lower generation probabilities than equally common non-associated chains. Some IMGT-functional V segments, including TRBV6-2 and TRBV6-3, could not be told apart with the 87-base-pair reads, so those segments were excluded. In an earlier analysis of more than 500 of the donors, most TCR beta V segments appeared in productive rearrangements about 90% or about 30% of the time, broadly matching IMGT annotations. In a later analysis, TCR association rates were found to vary across HLA loci, with the most associated TCRs seen for DRB1 alleles and the fewest for HLA-C alleles. In this cohort, only TCR beta chains were sequenced, and detectable features were limited by the absence of alpha or paired-chain data.

The cohort was made up of several hundred healthy bone marrow donors. All cohort members were sampled while nominally healthy, although unrecorded immune exposures were likely present. The donor tested CMV seropositive, placing the donor among the 289 seropositive members of the cohort. Each donor provided a peripheral blood sample, and peripheral blood mononuclear cells were used for TCR beta sequencing. The Qiagen DNeasy Blood Extraction Kit was used to extract genomic DNA from the blood cell samples. V is shortened by 3 bases, J by 0 bases, and the region joining them spans 15 bases. The CDR3 numbers 16 residues from cysteine through phenylalanine. The kept DNA is CDR3 alone, 48 bases in frame from the first base. CDR1 and CDR2, per the germline V gene, are MGHRA and YSYEKL. Remarks on this clone: What antigen it recognizes has not been identified. Base qualities are not at hand, and no much larger clone is one base apart.

The library was generated by the immunoSEQ multiplex PCR assay. A mixture of 60 forward primers for TCR Vbeta segments and 13 reverse primers for TCR Jbeta segments was used in the multiplex PCR. A multiplex PCR assay on genomic DNA amplified the CDR3 region of rearranged TCR beta genes. The amplified TCR beta libraries were sequenced on the Illumina HiSeq System as 87-base-pair reads. Per the authors' processing: A later analysis tallied 75 million to 95 million unique TCR beta chains across the 700 or so repertoires, and around 12 million of those chains were shared by two or more donors. A nearest-neighbor algorithm error-corrected the raw reads and collapsed the reads into unique sequences, merging closely related sequences to remove PCR and sequencing errors. V, D and J gene segments were assigned by aligning CDR3 sequences to IMGT reference sequences. For a sequence to be retained, at least a six-nucleotide match to both a V gene segment and a J gene segment was required. Rearrangements were called productive when the CDR3 lacked stop codons and stayed in frame with V and J; all others were non-productive. CDR3 was defined by IMGT convention, running from the second conserved V-encoded cysteine to the conserved J-encoded phenylalanine. The earlier analysis of about 590 of the donors excluded sequences that lacked an unambiguous match to a single V gene segment. An earlier analysis of fewer than 750 of the donors classified V segments as functional when productive rearrangements were above 56.7% and as segregating when the standard deviation between donors was above 5%. A statistical classification framework was built to diagnose cytomegalovirus status from the catalog of TCR beta chain sequences. In a later analysis, V and J genes were assigned by comparing TCR nucleotide sequences against IMGT/GENE-DB human TR gene sequences. In a later analysis, CDR3 sequences and most-parsimonious VDJ recombination scenarios were assigned using the TCRdist pipeline. A later analysis defined each TCR beta chain by its CDR3 amino acid sequence plus V-gene family, and excluded reads lacking a unique V-gene family. To address suspected cross-contamination and a sequencing artifact, a later analysis removed approximately 590 highly shared, low-generation-probability nucleotide sequences. A later analysis calculated a clonal expansion index for each public chain from normalized within-repertoire ranks of inferred template counts. A later analysis computed generation probabilities with a VDJ recombination model fitted to out-of-frame rearrangements, and checked the results against IGoR. Hypergeometric tests were used in a later analysis to score TCR-TCR, TCR-HLA and TCR-CMV co-occurrence, with a repertoire-size bias correction applied to the TCR pairs. False discovery rates were estimated in a later analysis by permuting HLA or CMV assignments 20 times. A later analysis grouped co-occurring TCRs with DBSCAN, adding TCRdist sequence similarity when clustering within HLA-allele-positive subsets. Repertoires with fewer than 30,000 or more than 120,000 public chains were left out of co-occurrence clustering, as were roughly five repertoires with anomalous nucleotide sharing. Sourced from immuneACCESS, this table was stored by TCRdb with only in-frame sequences that have V and J called. A share of the clones is absent; for the studies checked, an unresolved V gene accounts for under half, and the remainder has no known explanation. The DNA gave D and trimming, while V, J and clone size come from that table. The sample includes tens of thousands of clones, with less than 80% observed a single time. The top ten constitute roughly 15% of the sample.

The sample consisted of PBMCs. This clonotype was obtained from a woman aged 35 to 49 in good health and CMV-seropositive. The chain uses TRBV4-1 and TRBJ2-7, with no confident D gene call. The sequenced DNA is TGCGCCAGCAGCCAGGAATCCGGCAGGTACTCCTACGAGCAGTACTTC. It encodes CASSQESGRYSYEQYF.